These 2 T cell receptor beta chains were all obtained from the same sample, sequenced in a study of patients and donors after allogeneic stem cell transplantation. One entry per CDR3 protein, called by TCRdb with MiXCR from the RT-PCR reads. The sample shows approximately 160,000 distinct CDR3 sequences, approximately 31% of them seen only once. Material for sequencing was blood, either unsorted or a sorted T cell fraction (not recorded which). Receptors originate from a human donor who was either an allogeneic HSCT recipient or a stem cell or donor lymphocyte infusion donor (not recorded which). It is not recorded whose cells these are; they may come from a transplant donor.

This chain joins TRBV5-1 and TRBJ2-1; TRBD1 aligns across 12 bases. Germline-derived CDR1 and CDR2 are SGHRS and YFSETQ. The CDR3 covers 14 residues. J was trimmed by 9 bases and V by 4 bases; bases with no gene match: 5. Here the CDR3 DNA reads TGCGCCAGCAGCGCCGGGACAGGGGGCGGTGAGCAGTTCTTC. Residues: CASSAGTGGGEQFF.

The V and J genes are TRBV29-1 and TRBJ1-1, with TRBD1 as a possible D gene (6 bases). Trimming pared 6 bases from V and 0 bases from J, leaving 11 bases between. The CDR3 consists of 13 residues. CDR1 is SQVTM, CDR2 ANQGSEA, per germline. CDR3 in DNA: TGCAGCGTGGAGGACAGCATGAACACTGAAGCTTTCTTT. Translating it yields CSVEDSMNTEAFF.